The present T cell receptor (beta chain) was sequenced within a study of T cells in Graves' hyperthyroidism and ophthalmopathy. Germline CDR1 reads SEHNR; CDR2 reads FQNEAQ (reference sequence). CDR3 length: 13 amino acids. V lost 5 bases and J lost 4, with 10 bases in between. RNA transcripts served as the template for amplifying TCR beta CDR3 regions. The HTBI set primed first-round TCR CDR3 RT-PCR. TCRdb fed the multiplex PCR reads into MiXCR, producing one record per CDR3 protein. The table lists 500,000 to 700,000 distinct CDR3 sequences, approximately 16% of them singletons. PBMCs were obtained from under 13 ml fresh peripheral blood.

Sequencing was carried out using blood. The origin of this receptor is a woman between 18 and 29 years old with Graves' hyperthyroidism. The chain has TRBV7-9 and TRBJ2-3; D ambiguous. CDR3 nucleotide sequence: TGTGCCAGCAGCCCGTGGGGTTCAGATACGCAGTATTTT. As protein: CASSPWGSDTQYF.